The next 24 T cell receptor beta chains were all read from a single sample in a study of CD8 T cells in Susac syndrome. RNA was extracted with the RNeasy kit, and a quantity of roughly 0.5 to 1 ug was reverse transcribed using random hexamers. Via MiXCR, TCRdb re-called the immunoSEQ multiplex PCR reads, giving one row per CDR3 protein. The data show about 400,000 distinct CDR3 sequences, 75% to 90% seen once. The sequenced sample was CD8+ T cells from PBMCs. All receptors come from a human donor with multiple sclerosis.

The V call is TRBV20-1, the J call TRBJ1-1; D is unclear. V lost 3 bases to trimming and J lost 2 bases, with 10 bases between them. There are 13 residues in the CDR3. The germline V gene encodes CDR1 DFQATT and CDR2 SNEGSKA (reference sequence). The chain's CDR3 is CSARHSANTEAFF. The CDR3, as DNA: TGCAGTGCTAGGCATTCAGCTAACACTGAAGCTTTCTTT.

CDR3 amino acids: CASSLDPGTEAFF. CDR3 nucleotides: TGTGCCAGCAGCTTAGATCCCGGGACTGAAGCTTTCTTT. This chain joins TRBV11-2 and TRBJ1-1; no reliable D call. V dropped 0 bases and J dropped 5 bases, with 7 bases sitting between them. The CDR3 spans 13 residues. Per the germline V gene, CDR1 is SGHAT and CDR2 is FQNNGV.

This chain connects TRBV7-6 to TRBJ2-7; the match to TRBD1 covers 7 bases. V lost 1 base to trimming and J lost 6 bases; unmatched junction nucleotides: 12. Germline CDR1 reads SGHVS; CDR2 reads FNYEAQ. The CDR3 totals 16 residues. The CDR3 nucleotides read TGTGCCAGCAGCTTAGGGTGGACAGGAGTGTACGTCGAGCAGTACTTC. This gives the protein CASSLGWTGVYVEQYF.

This clonotype was recorded a few times. This chain connects TRBV4-1 to TRBJ2-3; D not certain. Germline V gene sequence: CDR1 MGHRA, CDR2 YSYEKL. Trimming took off 7 bases at V and 0 bases at J, with 2 bases between the two ends. This CDR3 has 11 residues. CDR3 amino acids: CASTSTDTQYF. The CDR3 DNA reads as TGCGCCAGCACCAGCACAGATACGCAGTATTTT.

The J gene is TRBJ2-7, the V gene TRBV4-2, with a possible D match to TRBD2 (5 bases). V was clipped by 0 bases and J by 4 bases, with 16 bases between them. CDR1 and CDR2 from the germline V gene are LGHNA and YNFKEQ. The CDR3 loop spans 16 amino acids. The CDR3 region is CASSQEPAVAGYEQYF. Here the CDR3 DNA reads TGTGCCAGCAGCCAAGAGCCAGCGGTAGCAGGTTACGAGCAGTACTTC.

The V call is TRBV29-1, the J call TRBJ2-7, with D possibly being TRBD2 (5 bases). Germline V gives CDR1 SQVTM, CDR2 ANQGSEA. This CDR3 is built from 14 residues. V was trimmed by 4 bases and J by 1 base, leaving 14 bases between them. CDR3: CSVVGGRLSYEQYF. DNA of the CDR3: TGCAGCGTTGTTGGAGGACGCCTGTCCTACGAGCAGTACTTC.

This chain connects TRBV27 to TRBJ2-1, with no clear D. There are 15 residues in the CDR3. V was clipped by 0 bases and J by 0 bases, with 6 bases between them. The V gene's germline CDR1 is MNHEY and CDR2 SMNVEV (reference sequence). DNA for the CDR3: TGTGCCAGCAGTTTATCGGATAGCTCCTACAATGAGCAGTTCTTC. Protein sequence: CASSLSDSSYNEQFF.

This chain joins TRBV6-1 and TRBJ1-5; D is undetermined. The germline V and J ends were trimmed by 7 bases and 5 bases, with 15 bases remaining between them. Germline V gives CDR1 MNHNS, CDR2 SASEGT. There are 14 residues in the CDR3. CDR3 sequence: CASNKVTMDQPQHF. Here the CDR3 DNA reads TGTGCCAGCAATAAAGTGACAATGGATCAGCCCCAGCATTTT.

The chain combines TRBV6-1 with TRBJ2-1, with D perhaps TRBD2 (5 bases). V lost 1 base and J 0 bases, leaving 7 bases between the germline ends. CDR3 size: 15 residues. Looked up from germline, CDR1 is MNHNS and CDR2 is SASEGT. This chain's CDR3 is CASSEEADSYNEQFF. CDR3 sequence (DNA): TGTGCCAGCAGTGAAGAAGCGGACTCCTACAATGAGCAGTTCTTC.

V and J are TRBV14 and TRBJ2-7; D call uncertain. CDR1 is SGHDN and CDR2 is FVKESK in the germline V gene. Trimming cost V 5 bases and J 7 bases, with 18 bases left between them. The length of the CDR3 is 14 residues. The DNA of the CDR3 is TGTGCCAGCAGCAACGCAGAAGGAGCTGTTGAGCAGTACTTC. This translates into CASSNAEGAVEQYF.

This clonotype came up a few times. The J gene is TRBJ2-7, the V gene TRBV7-9; possibly TRBD1 for D (6 bases). Germline CDR1 is SEHNR and CDR2 is FQNEAQ (reference sequence). Trimming stripped 4 bases from V and 3 bases from J, with 13 bases between. This CDR3 is 14 amino acids long. CDR3 in DNA: TGTGCCAGCAGCTCACAGGGTCCCGACTACGAGCAGTACTTC. It encodes CASSSQGPDYEQYF.

This clonotype was counted between two and nine times. The DNA for the CDR3 is TGTGCCGGAGGGACAGAAAATGGGTCCTACGAGCAGTACTTC. This gives the protein CAGGTENGSYEQYF. This chain connects TRBV30 to TRBJ2-7; a weak D match, TRBD1 (7 bases). In germline, CDR1 is GTSNPN, CDR2 SVGIG (reference sequence). CDR3 length equals 14 residues. Trimming shortened V by 8 bases and J by 1 base, and 18 bases separated the two germline ends.

CDR3 region: CASSQDRTPKGEQYF. CDR3 sequence (DNA): TGTGCCAGCAGCCAAGATCGGACTCCTAAGGGCGAGCAGTACTTC. The V gene is TRBV3-1, the J gene TRBJ2-7; the D gene is possibly TRBD2 (5 bases). Germline V CDR1 and CDR2: LGHDT, YNNKEL (reference sequence). V gave up 0 bases and J gave up 6 bases, with 15 bases separating them. The length of the CDR3 is 15 residues.

This clonotype has a single count. The chain uses TRBV7-6 and TRBJ2-1; TRBD2 aligns across 9 bases. Per germline, CDR1 SGHVS and CDR2 FNYEAQ. V lost 6 bases and J lost 5; bases outside the gene matches: 8. This CDR3 contains 15 residues. The CDR3 DNA reads as TGTGCCAGCAGTCAGAGACTAGCGGCCAACAATGAGCAGTTCTTC. Residues: CASSQRLAANNEQFF.

About this clonotype itself: It is unclear where the CDR3 begins or ends on the DNA, so no DNA is shown, and the CDR3 is as TCRdb lists it. The rearrangement uses TRBV24-1 and TRBJ2-2; TRBD2, the table's D call, lacks a check against the DNA. The CDR3 numbers 19 amino acids, ends counted. Germline values: CDR1 KGHDR, CDR2 SFDVKD. CDR3 amino acids: CATSDFSYSGDGAPGSCFF.

In this sample, this clonotype turned up a few times. The rearrangement joins TRBV3-1 to TRBJ1-2; tentatively, D is TRBD1 (5 bases). The CDR3 contains 19 residues. Germline CDR1 reads LGHDT; CDR2 reads YNNKEL (reference sequence). Trimming shortened V by 0 bases and J by 1 base, and 21 bases separated the two germline ends. The CDR3 spells CASSQDFSPGTVNNYGYTF. The DNA of the CDR3 is TGTGCCAGCAGCCAAGATTTTAGCCCCGGGACGGTGAATAACTATGGCTACACCTTC.

The chain couples TRBV27 to TRBJ1-2; unclear D gene. V lost 2 bases and J lost 4, with 20 bases in between. The CDR3 runs to 17 residues. The germline V gene encodes CDR1 MNHEY and CDR2 SMNVEV (reference sequence). CDR3: CASSLTGAQSVLYGYTF. The CDR3 DNA follows: TGTGCCAGCAGTTTAACGGGTGCGCAGTCAGTCCTCTATGGCTACACCTTC.

This clonotype has just a few counts. V and J are TRBV6-5 and TRBJ2-7, with 10 nucleotides matching TRBD2. The length of the CDR3 is 15 residues. V lost 0 bases and J lost 6; bases outside the gene matches: 5. Germline CDR1 is MNHEY and CDR2 is SVGAGI. DNA of the CDR3: TGTGCCAGCAGTTACTCTAGCGGGGGGCGCAGCGAGCAGTACTTC. Translating gives CASSYSSGGRSEQYF.

This chain links TRBV4-1 with TRBJ1-2, with a possible D match to TRBD1 (5 bases). Trimming took 1 base from V and 13 from J, leaving 16 bases between them. The CDR3 extends over 13 amino acids. Germline V CDR1 and CDR2: MGHRA, YSYEKL. This CDR3 reads CASSQVLGTVFTF. CDR3 nucleotide sequence: TGCGCCAGCAGCCAAGTTCTAGGGACTGTTTTCACCTTC.

The gene calls are TRBV6-1 and TRBJ2-3; TRBD2 matches 8 bases. The germline V gene encodes CDR1 MNHNS and CDR2 SASEGT. V was pared by 4 bases and J by 2 bases, with 8 bases of the junction left unmatched. The CDR3 sequence is 16 residues long. CDR3 sequence (DNA): TGTGCCAGCAGTGTGACTAGCGTAAAATACACAGATACGCAGTATTTT. It translates to CASSVTSVKYTDTQYF.

The rearrangement uses TRBV30 and TRBJ2-1; D assignment may be TRBD1 or TRBD2 (6 bases each). V was clipped by 5 bases and J by 0 bases, with 11 bases between them. This CDR3 has 14 residues. CDR1 is GTSNPN and CDR2 is SVGIG in the germline V gene (reference sequence). CDR3 sequence: CAWGGPASYNEQFF. The DNA for the CDR3 is TGTGCCTGGGGGGGGCCCGCCTCCTACAATGAGCAGTTCTTC.

The rearrangement uses TRBV28 and TRBJ2-7, with D possibly TRBD2 on 6 matching bases. The V end was cut by 5 bases, the J end by 6 bases, with 14 bases between. Germline CDR1 and CDR2: MDHEN and SYDVKM. The CDR3 extends over 13 amino acids. In nucleotides, the CDR3 is TGTGCCAGCAGTCCGGGACTGCAGCGCGAGCAGTACTTC. Translation: CASSPGLQREQYF.

The CDR3 nucleotides are TGTGCCAGCAGAGGGGCAGGTAATTCACCCCTCCACTTT. Its protein product is CASRGAGNSPLHF. The J gene is TRBJ1-6, the V gene TRBV27, with D tentatively TRBD1 (5 bases). This CDR3 has 13 amino acids. Per germline, CDR1 MNHEY and CDR2 SMNVEV (reference sequence). V lost 6 bases, J lost 6 bases, and 9 bases lay in between.

Concerning this clonotype: It is likely a read error, because the conserved phenylalanine at the end of the CDR3 is missing. The DNA is omitted, as the CDR3 cannot be located on it reliably, and the CDR3 follows TCRdb's listing. V gene TRBV2 combines with J gene TRBJ2-3; no DNA check was done on the table's D call, TRBD2. CDR1 is SNHLY and CDR2 is FYNNEI in the germline V gene. The CDR3 spans 8 residues, counting both ends. CDR3 loop: CASSPRIV.